Shown below are 24 T cell receptor beta chains from a single sample sequenced in a study of beta chain features in type 1 diabetes. Since all of the isolated RNA was reverse transcribed, expressed TCRB transcripts were what got sequenced. Sequenced by immunoSEQ multiplex PCR; TCRdb stores in-frame clones only, minus some. The sample carries roughly 41,000 clones, approximately 49% recorded once. The sequencing input was central memory CD4+ T cells from blood. The receptor set was obtained from a woman aged 18-35 years in good health.

The chain combines TRBV11-2 with TRBJ1-2; D is unclear. Per the germline V gene, CDR1 is SGHAT and CDR2 is FQNNGV. The V gene lost 6 bases and the J gene lost 10 bases, with 12 bases spanning the gap. The CDR3 has 11 residues. In DNA, the CDR3 is TGTGCCAGCAGGGGTGGACGGGACTACACCTTC. Translation gives CASRGGRDYTF. The entire variable domain, with the rest obtained from reference TRBV11-2 and TRBJ1-2, is as follows: EAGVAQSPRYKIIEKRQSVAFWCNPISGHATLYWYQQILGQGPKLLIQFQNNGVVDDSQLPKDRFSAERLKGVDSTLKIQPAKLEDSAVYLCASRGGRDYTFGSGTRLTVV.

In its sample, this clone was seen once. The chain recombines TRBV20-1 with TRBJ2-7; tentatively, D is TRBD2 (5 bases). This CDR3 comprises 11 residues. Germline CDR1 is DFQATT and CDR2 is SNEGSKA (reference sequence). The CDR3 region is CRAVAGNEQYF. For the CDR3, the DNA is TGCAGAGCCGTGGCCGGGAACGAGCAGTACTTC.

The chain recombines TRBV5-1 with TRBJ2-5; the match to TRBD2 covers 9 bases. J gave up 4 bases and V 2 bases, and 6 bases lay outside the gene matches. The CDR3 contains 15 residues. In germline, CDR1 is SGHRS, CDR2 YFSETQ. CDR3 sequence (DNA): TGCGCCAGCAGCTTAATAGCGGGAGTTGGAGAGACCCAGTACTTC. This codes for CASSLIAGVGETQYF.

The J gene is TRBJ1-6, the V gene TRBV4-2; the match to TRBD1 covers 8 bases. Germline V gene sequence: CDR1 LGHNA, CDR2 YNFKEQ. Losses at the gene ends were 5 bases for V and 6 bases for J; bases not matched to a gene: 9. There are 16 residues in the CDR3. The CDR3 sequence is CASSSLGTGGNSPLHF. CDR3 bases: TGTGCCAGCAGCAGCCTAGGGACAGGCGGTAATTCACCCCTCCACTTT.

The chain combines TRBV5-6 with TRBJ1-1; possible D gene TRBD1, 5 bases. This CDR3 is built from 16 residues. The V gene's germline CDR1 is SGHDT and CDR2 YYEEEE. Trimming shortened V by 4 bases and J by 1 base, and 17 bases separated the two germline ends. Here the CDR3 DNA reads TGTGCCAGCAGCCGCCAGGGCTTCGCGGCGAACACTGAAGCTTTCTTT. Its translation is CASSRQGFAANTEAFF.

The chain couples TRBV2 to TRBJ1-5; possible D gene TRBD1, 6 bases. V was clipped by 6 bases and J by 9 bases, with 21 bases between them. In germline, CDR1 is SNHLY, CDR2 FYNNEI. The CDR3 length is 15 residues. The CDR3 spells CASSPGRGREWPQHF. CDR3 DNA: TGTGCCAGCAGCCCAGGGCGGGGGCGGGAGTGGCCCCAGCATTTT.

The rearrangement joins TRBV5-6 to TRBJ2-1, with D maybe TRBD2 (5 bases). The V gene lost 0 bases and the J gene lost 9 bases, with 19 bases spanning the gap. Germline values: CDR1 SGHDT, CDR2 YYEEEE. The length of the CDR3 is 16 residues. CDR3 sequence (DNA): TGTGCCAGCAGCTTGGCCGGCGGGCGGAGAGGTAGTGAGCAGTTCTTC. Its protein is CASSLAGGRRGSEQFF.

The chain couples TRBV5-8 to TRBJ2-7, with a weak D call TRBD2 (5 bases). CDR3 length equals 14 residues. V dropped 7 bases and J dropped 2 bases, with 16 bases sitting between them. The germline V gene has CDR1 SGHTS and CDR2 YDEGEE. The CDR3 nucleotides are TGTGCCAGCCGATCCCGGAAAGCGGCCTACGAGCAGTACTTC. Amino acids: CASRSRKAAYEQYF.

The rearrangement links TRBV7-9 to TRBJ1-6; TRBD1 matches 9 bases. V lost 1 base to trimming and J lost 7 bases; unmatched junction nucleotides: 2. The CDR3 is 15 amino acids. From germline, CDR1 is SEHNR and CDR2 FQNEAQ (reference sequence). The CDR3 DNA is TGTGCCAGCAGCTTAGAGACAGGGGGAAATTCACCCCTCCACTTT. Translation: CASSLETGGNSPLHF.

As regards this clone: Other DNA sequences from this sample encode an identical CDR3 as well. V is TRBV27 and J is TRBJ1-2, with D tentatively TRBD1 (5 bases). Trimming left V 3 bases short and J 4 bases short, with 9 bases between. Germline CDR1 and CDR2: MNHEY and SMNVEV (reference sequence). The CDR3 has 13 amino acids. CDR3 sequence: CASSLRQFYGYTF. The CDR3 coding sequence is TGTGCCAGCAGTTTGAGACAGTTCTATGGCTACACCTTC.

This clone was detected only once. CDR3 amino acids: CASSQVPPLAGGRYEQFF. DNA of the CDR3: TGTGCCAGCAGCCAAGTACCACCACTAGCGGGGGGGCGCTATGAGCAGTTCTTC. The V call is TRBV4-2, the J call TRBJ2-1; 13 nucleotides align to TRBD2. Germline CDR1 is LGHNA and CDR2 is YNFKEQ. The CDR3 is 18 amino acids. With V trimmed by 1 base and J by 8 bases, 11 bases remained unmatched.

This chain joins TRBV4-2 and TRBJ2-1; 11 bases are shared with TRBD2. CDR3 length: 19 amino acids. J lost 4 bases, V lost 0 bases, and 11 bases had no gene match. Germline V lookup: CDR1 LGHNA, CDR2 YNFKEQ. This CDR3 is CASSQDPSRLAGGYNEQFF. The DNA for the CDR3 is TGTGCCAGCAGCCAAGATCCATCACGGCTAGCGGGAGGATACAATGAGCAGTTCTTC.

The V gene is TRBV18, the J gene TRBJ2-3; TRBD2 aligns across 9 bases. V lost 3 bases, J lost 5 bases, and 9 bases stayed unmatched. The CDR3 extends over 16 amino acids. Germline CDR1 is KGHSH and CDR2 is LQKENI. CDR3 DNA: TGTGCCAGCTCACCCGATCGACTAGCGGAACTAGATACGCAGTATTTT. Translating gives CASSPDRLAELDTQYF.

J is TRBJ1-5 and V is TRBV19; 8 positions agree with TRBD1. Germline V gene lookup returns CDR1 LNHDA and CDR2 SQIVND (reference sequence). The J segment lost 6 bases and the V segment lost 5 bases, leaving 9 bases of the junction unmatched. This CDR3 region has 15 residues. The CDR3 DNA follows: TGTGCCAGTAGTCCTCAGGGGGCAGGCGGTCAGCCCCAGCATTTT. It translates to CASSPQGAGGQPQHF.

The V gene is TRBV5-1, the J gene TRBJ2-1; 9 nucleotides match TRBD1. Germline V gene lookup returns CDR1 SGHRS and CDR2 YFSETQ. V lost 2 bases to trimming and J lost 6 bases; unmatched junction nucleotides: 6. CDR3 length: 15 amino acids. CDR3 bases: TGCGCCAGCAGCTTCGGGACAGGGTCGGGCAATGAGCAGTTCTTC. This translates into CASSFGTGSGNEQFF.

The V and J genes are TRBV5-6 and TRBJ2-7; 9 bases are a match to TRBD1. The CDR3 loop spans 15 amino acids. Unmatched junction bases numbered 7, after V lost 1 base and J lost 5 bases. Per germline, CDR1 SGHDT and CDR2 YYEEEE. Here the CDR3 DNA reads TGTGCCAGCAGCTTGTCGGGACAGGGTGAGGACGAGCAGTACTTC. Protein product: CASSLSGQGEDEQYF.

V and J are TRBV10-3 and TRBJ1-1; tentative D call: TRBD1 (6 bases). The CDR3 sequence is 15 residues long. V gave up 6 bases and J gave up 0 bases, with 14 bases separating them. Germline CDR1 reads ENHRY; CDR2 reads SYGVKD. The CDR3 reads CAIRETGTLNTEAFF. In DNA, the CDR3 is TGTGCCATCAGGGAGACAGGCACCCTGAACACTGAAGCTTTCTTT.

This sequence joins TRBV5-1 and TRBJ2-7; 14 nucleotides line up with TRBD2. This CDR3 region has 16 residues. Losses at the gene ends were 4 bases for V and 2 bases for J; bases not matched to a gene: 5. Germline lookup yields CDR1 SGHRS and CDR2 YFSETQ. CDR3 sequence: CASSLGLAGGAYEQYF. CDR3 bases: TGCGCCAGCAGCCTAGGACTAGCGGGGGGTGCCTACGAGCAGTACTTC.

This clone was seen a handful of times. V is TRBV6-1 and J is TRBJ2-1; TRBD2 matches at 8 bases. Looked up from germline, CDR1 is MNHNS and CDR2 is SASEGT. This CDR3 spans 14 amino acids. The trim removed 7 bases at V and 5 bases at J, leaving 7 bases unmatched. The CDR3 loop reads CASTLAGRHNEQFF. The CDR3 DNA sequence: TGTGCCAGCACGCTAGCGGGTAGGCACAATGAGCAGTTCTTC.

This chain uses TRBV19 with TRBJ2-7; 11 nucleotides line up with TRBD1. This CDR3 contains 15 residues. Per the germline V gene, CDR1 is LNHDA and CDR2 is SQIVND (reference sequence). The trim removed 4 bases at V and 7 bases at J, leaving 9 bases unmatched. The CDR3 here is CASSTFRTGGDEQYF. CDR3 nucleotides: TGTGCCAGTAGTACCTTCCGGACAGGGGGCGATGAGCAGTACTTC.

The rearrangement joins TRBV2 to TRBJ1-1; D is unclear. The length of the CDR3 is 13 residues. In germline, CDR1 is SNHLY, CDR2 FYNNEI. V dropped 8 bases and J dropped 1 base, with 11 bases sitting between them. As DNA, the CDR3 is TGTGCCAGCGGCGTACAGTGGAACACTGAAGCTTTCTTT. The encoded protein is CASGVQWNTEAFF.

The table lists this clone with a few counts. The CDR3 sequence is CASSSDRGRGSEAFF. The CDR3 bases are TGTGCCAGCAGCTCTGACAGGGGGCGGGGGTCTGAAGCTTTCTTT. V usage is TRBV7-2 and J usage is TRBJ1-1, with 10 bases that match TRBD1. J was trimmed by 6 bases and V by 4 bases; bases with no gene match: 8. CDR1 and CDR2 (germline): SGHTA, FQGNSA. CDR3 length: 15 amino acids.

The chain combines TRBV5-4 with TRBJ2-5; TRBD1 aligns across 9 bases. The CDR3 covers 17 residues. Germline V CDR1 and CDR2: SGHNT, YYREEE (reference sequence). The V and J ends lost 2 bases and 5 bases, in that order; junction bases with no gene match: 13. This CDR3 reads CASSFMTGGVQMETQYF. DNA for the CDR3: TGTGCCAGCAGCTTTATGACAGGGGGGGTTCAAATGGAGACCCAGTACTTC.

The chain recombines TRBV4-2 with TRBJ2-3; 10 bases are a match to TRBD1. The V gene's germline CDR1 is LGHNA and CDR2 YNFKEQ. The CDR3 is 14 amino acids. J was trimmed by 5 bases and V by 4 bases; bases with no gene match: 3. The CDR3 sequence: CASSRGQGGDTQYF. The CDR3 DNA reads as TGTGCCAGCAGCCGAGGACAGGGGGGAGATACGCAGTATTTT.